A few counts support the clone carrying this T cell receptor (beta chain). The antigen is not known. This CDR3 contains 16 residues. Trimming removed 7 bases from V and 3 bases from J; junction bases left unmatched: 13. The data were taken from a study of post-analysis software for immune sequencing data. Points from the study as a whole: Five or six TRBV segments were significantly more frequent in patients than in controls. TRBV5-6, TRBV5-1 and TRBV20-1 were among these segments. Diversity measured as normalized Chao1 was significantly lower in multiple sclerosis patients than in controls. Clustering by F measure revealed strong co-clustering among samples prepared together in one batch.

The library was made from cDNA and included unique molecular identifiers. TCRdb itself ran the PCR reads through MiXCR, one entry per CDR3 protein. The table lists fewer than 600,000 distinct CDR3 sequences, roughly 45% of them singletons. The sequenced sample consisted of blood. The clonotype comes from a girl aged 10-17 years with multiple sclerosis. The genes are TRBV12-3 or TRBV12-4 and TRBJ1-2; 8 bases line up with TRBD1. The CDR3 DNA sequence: TGTGCCAGCACCCAAGACCCAGGGGGCCCTTACTATGGCTACACCTTC. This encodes CASTQDPGGPYYGYTF.